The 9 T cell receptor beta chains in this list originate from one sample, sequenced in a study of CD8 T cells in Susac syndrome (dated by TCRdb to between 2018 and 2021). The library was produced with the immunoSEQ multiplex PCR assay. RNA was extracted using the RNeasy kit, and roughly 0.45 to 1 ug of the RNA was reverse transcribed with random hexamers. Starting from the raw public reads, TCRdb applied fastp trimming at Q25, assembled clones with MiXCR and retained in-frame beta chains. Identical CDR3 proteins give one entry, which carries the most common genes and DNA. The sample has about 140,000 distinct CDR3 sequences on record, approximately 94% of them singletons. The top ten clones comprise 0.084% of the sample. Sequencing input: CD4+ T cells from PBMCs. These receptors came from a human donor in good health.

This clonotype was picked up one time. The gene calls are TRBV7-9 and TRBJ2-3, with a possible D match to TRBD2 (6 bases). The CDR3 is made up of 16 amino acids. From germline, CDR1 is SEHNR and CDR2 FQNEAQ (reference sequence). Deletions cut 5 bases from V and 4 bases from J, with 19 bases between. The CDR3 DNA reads TGTGCCAGCAGCCCATCTGACGGGAGAACCCCAGATACGCAGTATTTT. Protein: CASSPSDGRTPDTQYF.

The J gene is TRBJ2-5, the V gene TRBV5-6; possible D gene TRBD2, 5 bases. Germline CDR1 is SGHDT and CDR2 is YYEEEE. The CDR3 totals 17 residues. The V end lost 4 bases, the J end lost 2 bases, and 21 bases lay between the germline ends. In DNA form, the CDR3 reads TGTGCCAGCAGCCCAACCCCCGGAGGAGTCCTACAAGAGACCCAGTACTTC. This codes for CASSPTPGGVLQETQYF.

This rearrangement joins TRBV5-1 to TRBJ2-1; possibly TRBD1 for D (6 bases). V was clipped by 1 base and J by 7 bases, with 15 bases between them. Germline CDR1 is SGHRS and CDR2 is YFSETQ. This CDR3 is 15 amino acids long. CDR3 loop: CASSLFSGEWNEQFF. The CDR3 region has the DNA TGCGCCAGCAGCTTGTTTTCAGGGGAATGGAATGAGCAGTTCTTC.

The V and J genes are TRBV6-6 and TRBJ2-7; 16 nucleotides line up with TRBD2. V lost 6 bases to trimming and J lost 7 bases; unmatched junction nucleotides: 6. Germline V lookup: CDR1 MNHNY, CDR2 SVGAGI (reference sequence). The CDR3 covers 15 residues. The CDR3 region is CASSQGLAGGLEQYF. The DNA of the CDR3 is TGTGCCAGCAGCCAGGGACTAGCGGGAGGGCTTGAGCAGTACTTC.

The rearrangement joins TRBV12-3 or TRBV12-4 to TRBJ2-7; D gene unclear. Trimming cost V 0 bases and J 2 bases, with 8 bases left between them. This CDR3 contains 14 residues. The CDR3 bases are TGTGCCAGCAGTTTAGCAAGTCAGGCCTACGAGCAGTACTTC. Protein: CASSLASQAYEQYF.

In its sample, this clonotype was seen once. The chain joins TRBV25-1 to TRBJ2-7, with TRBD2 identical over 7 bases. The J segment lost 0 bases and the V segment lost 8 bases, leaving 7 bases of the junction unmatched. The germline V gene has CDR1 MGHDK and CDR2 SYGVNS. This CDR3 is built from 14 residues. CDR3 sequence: CASLYLADSYEQYF. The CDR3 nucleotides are TGTGCCAGCCTTTACCTAGCGGACTCCTACGAGCAGTACTTC.

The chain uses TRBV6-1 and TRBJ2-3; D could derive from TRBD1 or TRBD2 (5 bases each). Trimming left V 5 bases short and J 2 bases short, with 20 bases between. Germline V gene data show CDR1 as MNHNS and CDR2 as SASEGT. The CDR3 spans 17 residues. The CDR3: CASSPWGLATYTDTQYF. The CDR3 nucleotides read TGTGCCAGCAGTCCTTGGGGGTTAGCGACCTACACAGATACGCAGTATTTT.

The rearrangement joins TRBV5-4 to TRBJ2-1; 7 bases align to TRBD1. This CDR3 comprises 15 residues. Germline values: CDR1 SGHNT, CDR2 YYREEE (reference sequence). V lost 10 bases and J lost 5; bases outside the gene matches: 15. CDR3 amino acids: CASSPGTAYDNEQFF. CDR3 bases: TGTGCCTCCTCCCCGGGGACAGCATATGACAATGAGCAGTTCTTC. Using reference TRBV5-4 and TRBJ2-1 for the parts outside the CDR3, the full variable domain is ETGVTQSPTHLIKTRGQQVTLRCSSQSGHNTVSWYQQALGQGPQFIFQYYREEENGRGNFPPRFSGLQFPNYSSELNVNALELDDSALYLCASSPGTAYDNEQFFGPGTRLTVL.

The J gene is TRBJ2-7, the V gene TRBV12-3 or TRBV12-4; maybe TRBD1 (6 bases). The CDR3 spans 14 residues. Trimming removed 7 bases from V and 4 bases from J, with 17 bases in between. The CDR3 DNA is TGTGCCAGCACCCCTTTTGGGACACCTTACGAGCAGTACTTC. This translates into CASTPFGTPYEQYF.